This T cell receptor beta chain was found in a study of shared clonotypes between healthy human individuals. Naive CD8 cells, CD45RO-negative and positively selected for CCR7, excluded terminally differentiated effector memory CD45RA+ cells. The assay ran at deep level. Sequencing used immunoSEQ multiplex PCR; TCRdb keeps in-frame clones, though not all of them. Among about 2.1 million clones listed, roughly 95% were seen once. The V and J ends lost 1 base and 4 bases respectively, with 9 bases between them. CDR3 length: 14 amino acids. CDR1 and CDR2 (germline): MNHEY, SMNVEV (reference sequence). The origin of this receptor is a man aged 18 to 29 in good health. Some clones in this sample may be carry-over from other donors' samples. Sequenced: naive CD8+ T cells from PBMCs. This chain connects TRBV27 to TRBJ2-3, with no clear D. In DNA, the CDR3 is TGTGCCAGCAGTTTATGGGCAGGCCCAGATACGCAGTATTTT. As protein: CASSLWAGPDTQYF.